The clone carrying this T cell receptor (beta chain) was recorded at least ten times. Noted time point: persistent/refractory GD, antithyroid drugs over 5 years with positive TRAb. From RNA extracted from PBMCs, the TCR library was made. This specimen comes from a study of regulatory T cells in long-lasting Graves disease. Both iRepertoire HTBI primers and Arm-PCR of CDR3 regions were used to build the TCR beta libraries. TCRdb reprocessed the multiplex PCR reads via MiXCR and lists one record per CDR3 protein. The sample consists of over 450,000 distinct CDR3 sequences, about a fifth of them appearing once. Germline V CDR1 and CDR2: KGHDR, SFDVKD. CDR3 length: 15 residues. Trimming stripped 0 bases from V and 4 bases from J, with 11 bases between.

The chain has TRBV24-1 and TRBJ1-2; TRBD1 is a possible D gene (6 bases). Specimen: peripheral blood mononuclear cells (PBMCs), collected when the disease was refractory, from a patient treated with antithyroid drugs. This TCR was recovered from a female donor with Graves disease. This chain's CDR3 is CATSDLEGGIYGYTF. As DNA, the CDR3 is TGTGCCACCAGTGATTTGGAAGGGGGAATCTATGGCTACACCTTC.